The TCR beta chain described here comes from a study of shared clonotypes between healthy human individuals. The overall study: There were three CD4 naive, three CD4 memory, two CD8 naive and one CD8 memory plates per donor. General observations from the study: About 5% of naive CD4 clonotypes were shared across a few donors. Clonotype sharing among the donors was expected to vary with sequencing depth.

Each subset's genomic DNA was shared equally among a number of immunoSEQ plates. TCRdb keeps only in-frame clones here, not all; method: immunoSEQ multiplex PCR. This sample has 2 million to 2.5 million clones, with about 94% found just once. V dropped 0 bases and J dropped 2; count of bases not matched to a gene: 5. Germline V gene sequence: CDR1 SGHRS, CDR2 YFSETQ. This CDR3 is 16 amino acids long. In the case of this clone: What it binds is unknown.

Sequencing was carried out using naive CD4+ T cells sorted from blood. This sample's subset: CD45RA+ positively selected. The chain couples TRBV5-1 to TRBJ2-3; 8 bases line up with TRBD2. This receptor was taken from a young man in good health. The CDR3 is CASSLGASGFTDTQYF. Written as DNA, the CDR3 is TGCGCCAGCAGCTTGGGGGCTAGCGGGTTCACAGATACGCAGTATTTT.